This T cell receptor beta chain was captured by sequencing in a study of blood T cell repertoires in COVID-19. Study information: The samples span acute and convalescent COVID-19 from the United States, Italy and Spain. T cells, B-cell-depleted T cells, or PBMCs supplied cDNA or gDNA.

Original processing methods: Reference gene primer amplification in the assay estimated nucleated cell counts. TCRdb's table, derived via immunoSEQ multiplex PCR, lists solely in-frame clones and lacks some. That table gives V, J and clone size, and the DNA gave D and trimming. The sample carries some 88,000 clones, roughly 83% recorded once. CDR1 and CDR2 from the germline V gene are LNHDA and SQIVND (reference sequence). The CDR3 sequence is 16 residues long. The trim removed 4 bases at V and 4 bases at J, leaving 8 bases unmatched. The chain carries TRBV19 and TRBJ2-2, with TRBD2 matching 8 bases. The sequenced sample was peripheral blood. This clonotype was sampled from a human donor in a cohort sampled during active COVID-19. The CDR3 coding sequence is TGTGCCAGTAGTAAACAAGCGGGAGCGCTCACCGGGGAGCTGTTTTTT. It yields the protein CASSKQAGALTGELFF.